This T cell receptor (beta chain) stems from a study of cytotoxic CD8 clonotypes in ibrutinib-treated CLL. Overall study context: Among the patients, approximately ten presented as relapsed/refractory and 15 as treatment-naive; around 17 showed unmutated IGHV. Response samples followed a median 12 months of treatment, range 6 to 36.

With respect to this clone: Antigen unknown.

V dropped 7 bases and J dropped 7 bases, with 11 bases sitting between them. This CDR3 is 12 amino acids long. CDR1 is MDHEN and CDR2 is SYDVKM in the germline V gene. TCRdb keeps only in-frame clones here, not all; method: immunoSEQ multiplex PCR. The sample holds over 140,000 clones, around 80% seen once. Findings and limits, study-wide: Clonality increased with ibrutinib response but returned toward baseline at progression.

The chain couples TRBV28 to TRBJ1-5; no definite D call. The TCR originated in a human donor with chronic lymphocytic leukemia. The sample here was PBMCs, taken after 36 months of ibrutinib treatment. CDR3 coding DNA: TGTGCCAGCAACGGGTTGAGGCAGCCCCAGCATTTT. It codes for CASNGLRQPQHF.